A single sample is the source of the 17 T cell receptor beta chains below, sequenced in a study of neurological immune-mediated disorders. TCRdb used MiXCR to reprocess the 5' RACE reads, holding one entry per CDR3 protein. This sample has roughly 45,000 distinct CDR3 sequences; roughly 13% occur once, and the top ten carry more than 9.5%. The time point is: longitudinal time-point 3. The specimen sequenced was PBMCs. Source of these receptors: a man aged 25-45 years in good health.

This chain connects TRBV5-1 to TRBJ2-7; possible D gene TRBD1, 6 bases. The CDR3 sequence is 15 residues long. Trimming left V 0 bases short and J 1 base short, with 11 bases between. From germline, CDR1 is SGHRS and CDR2 YFSETQ. CDR3 residues: CASSLAGDISYEQYF. The CDR3 DNA is TGCGCCAGCAGCTTGGCTGGGGACATATCCTACGAGCAGTACTTC.

The chain carries TRBV19 and TRBJ2-7; possibly TRBD1 or TRBD2 for D (5 bases each). The CDR3 runs 14 residues. From germline, CDR1 is LNHDA and CDR2 SQIVND (reference sequence). V was cut by 8 bases and J by 2 bases, with 16 bases left in between. The CDR3 nucleotides are TGTGCCAGTTCACCCCGGGGCTATACCTACGAGCAGTACTTC. Translating gives CASSPRGYTYEQYF.

Of note for this clonotype: Being one base from a much bigger clone, this may be a read error. This chain connects TRBV20-1 to TRBJ1-5, with 7 bases aligning to TRBD1. CDR3 length equals 13 residues. Germline V gene sequence: CDR1 DFQATT, CDR2 SNEGSKA (reference sequence). The CDR3 nucleotides are TGCAGTGCCAGGGGGGGAAGTTCTCAGCCCCGGCATTTT. Amino acid sequence: CSARGGSSQPRHF.

This clonotype showed up many times. The chain recombines TRBV5-1 with TRBJ2-2; 9 nucleotides agree with TRBD1. J was trimmed by 1 base and V by 4 bases; bases with no gene match: 8. Germline V gene sequence: CDR1 SGHRS, CDR2 YFSETQ. CDR3 length: 17 amino acids. DNA for the CDR3: TGCGCCAGCAGCCCCGTCCGACAGGGGGTGAACACCGGGGAGCTGTTTTTT. Residues: CASSPVRQGVNTGELFF.

This clonotype occurred many times. V gene TRBV6-5 combines with J gene TRBJ2-1; TRBD2 might be the D (5 bases). The CDR3 consists of 16 residues. From germline, CDR1 is MNHEY and CDR2 SVGAGI. V lost 6 bases and J 6 bases, leaving 21 bases between the germline ends. The CDR3 loop reads CASSPGVGPSFNEQFF. The DNA for the CDR3 is TGTGCCAGCAGCCCCGGGGTCGGGCCTAGTTTCAATGAGCAGTTCTTC.

By share, this clonotype ranks as medium-sized (0.01 to 0.1%). V usage is TRBV11-2 and J usage is TRBJ2-3; no definite D call. Germline loops: CDR1 SGHAT, CDR2 FQNNGV. The ends were cut back, 4 bases at V and 3 bases at J, with 8 bases in the middle. This CDR3 has 13 amino acids. DNA for the CDR3: TGTGCCAGCAGCTCAGACATGACAGATACGCAGTATTTT. It is translated as CASSSDMTDTQYF.

There are many counts of this clonotype. The genes are TRBV27 and TRBJ2-3; TRBD1 aligns across 11 bases. The CDR3 consists of 19 residues. From germline, CDR1 is MNHEY and CDR2 SMNVEV (reference sequence). V was clipped by 5 bases and J by 6 bases; unmatched bases: 19. CDR3 sequence (DNA): TGTGCCAGCAGTACACCGTCCGGGACAGGGGGGCGTCCCACGGATACGCAGTATTTT. Amino acid sequence: CASSTPSGTGGRPTDTQYF.

This clonotype was recorded many times. This chain uses TRBV29-1 with TRBJ2-1; the match to TRBD1 covers 9 bases. Germline V gene data show CDR1 as SQVTM and CDR2 as ANQGSEA. V lost 6 bases to trimming and J lost 5 bases; unmatched junction nucleotides: 8. The CDR3 consists of 14 residues. The CDR3 loop reads CSVYRDRVNNEQFF. The DNA of the CDR3 is TGCAGCGTGTACCGGGACAGGGTAAACAATGAGCAGTTCTTC.

The table lists this clonotype with many counts. This chain joins TRBV20-1 and TRBJ2-7; the D gene is possibly TRBD1 (6 bases). Germline V CDR1 and CDR2: DFQATT, SNEGSKA (reference sequence). V dropped 6 bases and J dropped 6 bases, with 18 bases sitting between them. The CDR3 consists of 13 residues. CDR3 sequence (DNA): TGCAGTGCCCAGGCCCTGGACAGCCGCGAGCAGTACTTC. Its protein product is CSAQALDSREQYF.

This clonotype was detected ten times or more. V usage is TRBV20-1 and J usage is TRBJ1-1; D might be TRBD1 (6 bases). Trimming shortened V by 3 bases and J by 6 bases, and 26 bases separated the two germline ends. Looked up from germline, CDR1 is DFQATT and CDR2 is SNEGSKA (reference sequence). This CDR3 is built from 17 residues. The CDR3 reads CSARESAAGGRRSEAFF. CDR3 DNA: TGCAGTGCTAGGGAAAGCGCGGCGGGGGGCAGGCGGTCTGAAGCTTTCTTT.

This clonotype was seen ten or more times. This sequence joins TRBV5-5 and TRBJ2-2, with TRBD2 matching over 10 bases. V was pared by 1 base and J by 2 bases, with 5 bases of the junction left unmatched. CDR1 SGHKS and CDR2 YYEKEE come from the germline V gene (reference sequence). The CDR3 loop spans 17 amino acids. CDR3 in DNA: TGTGCCAGCAGCTTGCGAGCGGGAGGGCAAAACACCGGGGAGCTGTTTTTT. As protein: CASSLRAGGQNTGELFF.

The gene calls are TRBV5-1 and TRBJ1-1; 7 bases match TRBD1. V lost 0 bases, J lost 6 bases, and 8 bases stayed unmatched. Germline CDR1 SGHRS, CDR2 YFSETQ. The CDR3 is 15 amino acids. The CDR3 bases are TGCGCCAGCAGCTTGGGGGGACAGTCGTTCGCTGAAGCTTTCTTT. Translating gives CASSLGGQSFAEAFF.

This clonotype appeared many times. The gene calls are TRBV10-3 and TRBJ2-1; D not resolved. Trimming left V 0 bases short and J 6 bases short, with 12 bases between. Per germline, CDR1 ENHRY and CDR2 SYGVKD. The CDR3 has 15 amino acids. DNA of the CDR3: TGTGCCATCAGTGAGTCCGGCGGCCGTATCAATGAGCAGTTCTTC. Its protein is CAISESGGRINEQFF.

This clonotype was recorded many times. The chain is built from TRBV29-1 and TRBJ2-3; the D is unclear. This CDR3 has 10 amino acids. Trimming left V 4 bases short and J 6 bases short, with 5 bases between. Per the germline V gene, CDR1 is SQVTM and CDR2 is ANQGSEA. The CDR3 DNA is TGCAGCGTTGGGCCGGATACGCAGTATTTT. It translates to CSVGPDTQYF.

Relative to its sample, this clonotype is medium-sized. The chain combines TRBV7-2 with TRBJ2-3; 10 bases agree with TRBD2. Germline V gene sequence: CDR1 SGHTA, CDR2 FQGNSA. CDR3 size: 15 residues. The ends lost 3 bases at V and 6 bases at J; junction bases unmatched: 6. CDR3 sequence (DNA): TGTGCCAGCAGCTTTCTACTAGCGGGATTGGATACGCAGTATTTT. Its protein is CASSFLLAGLDTQYF.

This clonotype has a count of ten or more. This chain joins TRBV5-1 and TRBJ1-5; D is uncertain. The CDR3 length is 12 residues. V was trimmed by 1 base and J by 6 bases, leaving 5 bases between them. Germline V gene data show CDR1 as SGHRS and CDR2 as YFSETQ. Here the CDR3 DNA reads TGCGCCAGCAGCTTGTTCGGTCAGCCCCAGCATTTT. This codes for CASSLFGQPQHF.

CDR3 sequence (DNA): TGCAGTGCTAACGGTTTAGCGGGCATTTACAATGAGCAGTTCTTC. Translating it yields CSANGLAGIYNEQFF. V is TRBV20-1 and J is TRBJ2-1; TRBD2 agrees at 7 bases. The ends lost 4 bases at V and 4 bases at J; junction bases unmatched: 10. The CDR3 contains 15 residues. Germline V CDR1 and CDR2: DFQATT, SNEGSKA (reference sequence).